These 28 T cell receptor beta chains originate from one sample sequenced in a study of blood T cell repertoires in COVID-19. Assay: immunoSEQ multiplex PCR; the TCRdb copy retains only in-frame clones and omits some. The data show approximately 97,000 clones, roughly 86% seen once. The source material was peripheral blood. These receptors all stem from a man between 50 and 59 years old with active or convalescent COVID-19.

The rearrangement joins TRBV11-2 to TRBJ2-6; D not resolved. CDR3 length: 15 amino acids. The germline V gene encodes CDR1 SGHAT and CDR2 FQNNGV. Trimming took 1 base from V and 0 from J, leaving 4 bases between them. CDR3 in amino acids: CASSLGSSGANVLTF. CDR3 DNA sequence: TGTGCCAGCAGCTTAGGGAGCTCTGGGGCCAACGTCCTGACTTTC.

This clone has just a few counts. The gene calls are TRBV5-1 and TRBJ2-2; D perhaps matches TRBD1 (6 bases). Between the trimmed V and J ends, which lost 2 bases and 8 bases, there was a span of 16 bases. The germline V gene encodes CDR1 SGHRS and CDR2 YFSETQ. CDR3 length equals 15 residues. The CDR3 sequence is CASSFGDRTGGELFF. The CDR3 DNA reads TGCGCCAGCAGCTTCGGTGACAGGACTGGAGGGGAGCTGTTTTTT.

The CDR3 DNA sequence: TGTGCCAGCAGCTTAGATCTGGGACAGGGTGGGCGCGAGCAGTACGTC. Residues: CASSLDLGQGGREQYV. The chain couples TRBV11-2 to TRBJ2-7, with 9 positions matching TRBD1. Trimming took 0 bases from V and 6 from J; bases not matched to a gene: 9. The CDR3 extends over 16 amino acids. Germline assignment: CDR1 SGHAT and CDR2 FQNNGV.

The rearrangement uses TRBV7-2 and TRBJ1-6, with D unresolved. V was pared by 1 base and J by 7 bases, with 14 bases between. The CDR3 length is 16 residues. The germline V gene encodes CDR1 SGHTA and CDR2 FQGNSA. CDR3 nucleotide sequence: TGTGCCAGCAGCTTAGGTGCCAGGTCGATGAATTCACCCCTCCACTTT. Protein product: CASSLGARSMNSPLHF.

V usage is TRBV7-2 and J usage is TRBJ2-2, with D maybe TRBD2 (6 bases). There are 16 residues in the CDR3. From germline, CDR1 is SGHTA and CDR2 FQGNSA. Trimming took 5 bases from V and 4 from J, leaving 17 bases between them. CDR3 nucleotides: TGTGCCAGCAGCCCCCGGGCGGGGATAGGCACCGGGGAGCTGTTTTTT. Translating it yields CASSPRAGIGTGELFF.

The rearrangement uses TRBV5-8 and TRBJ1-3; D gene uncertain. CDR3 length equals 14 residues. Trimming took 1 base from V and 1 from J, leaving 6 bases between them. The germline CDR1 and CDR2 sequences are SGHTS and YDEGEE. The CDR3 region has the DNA TGTGCCAGCAGCTTGCAGTTTTCTGGAAACACCATATATTTT. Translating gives CASSLQFSGNTIYF.

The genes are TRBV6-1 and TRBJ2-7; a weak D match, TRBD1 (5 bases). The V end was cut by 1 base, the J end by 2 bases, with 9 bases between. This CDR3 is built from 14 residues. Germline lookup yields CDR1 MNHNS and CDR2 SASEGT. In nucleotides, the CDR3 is TGTGCCAGCAGTGAAGGGGTGACAGCCTACGAGCAGTACGTC. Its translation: CASSEGVTAYEQYV.

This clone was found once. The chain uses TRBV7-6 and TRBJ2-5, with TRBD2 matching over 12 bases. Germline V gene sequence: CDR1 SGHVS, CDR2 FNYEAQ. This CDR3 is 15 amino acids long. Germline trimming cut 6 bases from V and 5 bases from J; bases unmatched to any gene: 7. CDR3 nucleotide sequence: TGTGCCAGCAGAATAGGGACTAGCGGGTCGGAGACCCAGTACTTC. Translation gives CASRIGTSGSETQYF.

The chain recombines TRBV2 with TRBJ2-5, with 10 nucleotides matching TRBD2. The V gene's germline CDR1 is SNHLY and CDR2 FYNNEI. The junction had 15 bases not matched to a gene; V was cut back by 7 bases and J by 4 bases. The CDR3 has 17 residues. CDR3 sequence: CASTKGSGGPEGETQYF. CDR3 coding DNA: TGTGCCAGCACGAAGGGTAGCGGGGGGCCGGAGGGAGAGACCCAGTACTTC.

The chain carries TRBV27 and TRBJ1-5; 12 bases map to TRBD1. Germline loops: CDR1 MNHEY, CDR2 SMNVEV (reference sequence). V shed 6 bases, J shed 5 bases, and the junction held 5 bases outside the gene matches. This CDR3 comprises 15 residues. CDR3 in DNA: TGTGCCAGCAGCATGGGGACAGGGGGCGATCAGCCCCAGCATTTT. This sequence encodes CASSMGTGGDQPQHF.

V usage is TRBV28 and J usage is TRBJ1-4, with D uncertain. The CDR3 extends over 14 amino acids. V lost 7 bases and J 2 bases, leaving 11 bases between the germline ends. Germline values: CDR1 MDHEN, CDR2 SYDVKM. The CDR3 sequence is CASTSVVTNEKLFF. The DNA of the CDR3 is TGTGCCAGCACCTCAGTCGTGACTAATGAAAAACTGTTTTTT.

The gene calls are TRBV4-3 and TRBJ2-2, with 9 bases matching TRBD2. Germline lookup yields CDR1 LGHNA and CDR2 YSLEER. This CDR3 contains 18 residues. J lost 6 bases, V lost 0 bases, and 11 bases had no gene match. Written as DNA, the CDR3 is TGCGCCAGCAGCCAAGAGGCTAGCGGGGCCGCTCCAGCCGGGGAGCTGTTTTTT. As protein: CASSQEASGAAPAGELFF.

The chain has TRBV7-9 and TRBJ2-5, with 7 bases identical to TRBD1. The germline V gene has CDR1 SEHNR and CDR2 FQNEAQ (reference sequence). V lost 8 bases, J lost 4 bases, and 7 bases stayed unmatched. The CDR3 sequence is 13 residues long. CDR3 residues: CASEDRAGETQYF. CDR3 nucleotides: TGTGCCAGCGAAGACAGGGCTGGAGAGACCCAGTACTTC.

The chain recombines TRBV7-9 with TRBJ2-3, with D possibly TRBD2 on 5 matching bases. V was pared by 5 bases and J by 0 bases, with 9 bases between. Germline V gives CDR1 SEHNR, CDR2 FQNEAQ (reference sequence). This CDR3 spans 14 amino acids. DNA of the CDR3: TGTGCCAGCAGCCCCTCGGGAAGCACAGATACGCAGTATTTT. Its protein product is CASSPSGSTDTQYF.

The CDR3 DNA is TGTGCCAGCAGCCAAGATTGGACAGGGGACGGTGGCTACACCTTC. Translating it yields CASSQDWTGDGGYTF. V is TRBV14 and J is TRBJ1-2; TRBD1 matches at 9 bases. This CDR3 has 15 amino acids. Trimming at V came to 0 bases and at J to 7 bases, leaving 6 bases not matched to a gene. Germline CDR1 reads SGHDN; CDR2 reads FVKESK.

The CDR3 region is CASSRQGNSPLHF. CDR3 DNA: TGCGCCAGCAGTCGACAGGGAAATTCACCCCTCCACTTT. J is TRBJ1-6 and V is TRBV5-1, with TRBD1 matching 7 bases. The CDR3 has 13 amino acids. J lost 7 bases, V lost 5 bases, and 3 bases had no gene match. Germline lookup yields CDR1 SGHRS and CDR2 YFSETQ.

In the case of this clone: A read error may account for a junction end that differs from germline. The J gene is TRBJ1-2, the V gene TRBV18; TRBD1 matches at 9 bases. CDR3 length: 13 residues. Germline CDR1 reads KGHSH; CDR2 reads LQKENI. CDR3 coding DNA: TGTGCCAGCTCACCCCCGGGACAGGGACCCTTCTCCTTC. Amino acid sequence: CASSPPGQGPFSF.

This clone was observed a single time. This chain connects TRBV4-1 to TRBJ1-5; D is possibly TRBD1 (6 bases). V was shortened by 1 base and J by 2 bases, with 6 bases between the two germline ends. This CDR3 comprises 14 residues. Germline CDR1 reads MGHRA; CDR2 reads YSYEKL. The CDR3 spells CASSQGTGNQPQHF. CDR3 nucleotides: TGCGCCAGCAGCCAAGGGACAGGCAATCAGCCCCAGCATTTT.

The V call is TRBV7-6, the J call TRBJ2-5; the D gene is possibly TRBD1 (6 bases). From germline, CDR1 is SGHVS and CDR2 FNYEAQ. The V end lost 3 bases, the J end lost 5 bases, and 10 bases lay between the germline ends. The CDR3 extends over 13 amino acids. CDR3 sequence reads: CASSLGAWETQYF. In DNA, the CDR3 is TGTGCCAGCAGCTTGGGGGCATGGGAGACCCAGTACTTC.

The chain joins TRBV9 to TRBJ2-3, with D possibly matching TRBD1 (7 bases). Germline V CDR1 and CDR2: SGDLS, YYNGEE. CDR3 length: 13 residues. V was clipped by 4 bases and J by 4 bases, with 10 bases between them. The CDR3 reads CASSPRGADTQYF. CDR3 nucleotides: TGTGCCAGCAGCCCCAGGGGGGCAGATACGCAGTATTTT.

The CDR3 DNA reads as TGCAGCGTCGGACTAGAACTCTACGAGCAGTACTTC. It codes for CSVGLELYEQYF. The rearrangement uses TRBV29-1 and TRBJ2-7, with TRBD2 matching 7 bases. The CDR3 sequence is 12 residues long. V was pared by 6 bases and J by 3 bases, with 5 bases of the junction left unmatched. Germline CDR1 reads SQVTM; CDR2 reads ANQGSEA.

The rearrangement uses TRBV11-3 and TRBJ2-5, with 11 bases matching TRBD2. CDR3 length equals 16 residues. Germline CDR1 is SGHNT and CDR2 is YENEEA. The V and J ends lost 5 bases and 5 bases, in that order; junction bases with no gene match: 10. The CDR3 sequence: CASSQVDSGGAETQYF. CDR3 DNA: TGTGCCAGCAGCCAAGTTGATAGCGGGGGGGCGGAGACCCAGTACTTC.

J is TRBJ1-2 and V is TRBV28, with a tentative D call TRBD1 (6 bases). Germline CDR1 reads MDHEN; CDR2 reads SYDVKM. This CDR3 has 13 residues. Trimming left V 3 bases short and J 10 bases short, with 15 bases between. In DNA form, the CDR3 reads TGTGCCAGCAGTTTGTCCCCCGACAGGTCCTACACCTTC. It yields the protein CASSLSPDRSYTF.

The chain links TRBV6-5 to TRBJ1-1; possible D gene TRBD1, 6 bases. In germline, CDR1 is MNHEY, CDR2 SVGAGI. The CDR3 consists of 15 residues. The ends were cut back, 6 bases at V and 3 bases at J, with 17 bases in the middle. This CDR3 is CASRAGTAGDTEAFF. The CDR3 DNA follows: TGTGCCAGCAGGGCCGGGACCGCAGGGGACACTGAAGCTTTCTTT.

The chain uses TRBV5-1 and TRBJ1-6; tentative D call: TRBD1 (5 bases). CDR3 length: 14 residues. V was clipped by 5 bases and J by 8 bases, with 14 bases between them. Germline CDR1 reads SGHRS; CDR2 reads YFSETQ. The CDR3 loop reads CASSMGGNYSPLHF. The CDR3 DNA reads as TGCGCCAGCAGTATGGGGGGGAACTATTCACCCCTCCACTTT.

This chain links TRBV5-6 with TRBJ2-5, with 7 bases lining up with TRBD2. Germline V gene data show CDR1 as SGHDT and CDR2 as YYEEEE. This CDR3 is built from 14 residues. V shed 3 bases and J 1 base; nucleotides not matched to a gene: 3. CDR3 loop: CASSWGGRQETQYF. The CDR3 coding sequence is TGTGCCAGCAGCTGGGGGGGACGCCAAGAGACCCAGTACTTC.

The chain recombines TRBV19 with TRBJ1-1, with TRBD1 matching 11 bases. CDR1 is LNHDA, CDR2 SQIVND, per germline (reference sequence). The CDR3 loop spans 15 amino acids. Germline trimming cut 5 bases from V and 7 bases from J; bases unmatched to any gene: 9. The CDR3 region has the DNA TGTGCCAGTAGTCCTACGGACAGGGGGCTGGTTGAAGCTTTCTTT. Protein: CASSPTDRGLVEAFF. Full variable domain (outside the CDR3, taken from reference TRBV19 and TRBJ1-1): DGGITQSPKYLFRKEGQNVTLSCEQNLNHDAMYWYRQDPGQGLRLIYYSQIVNDFQKGDIAEGYSVSREKKESFPLTVTSAQKNPTAFYLCASSPTDRGLVEAFFGQGTRLTVV.

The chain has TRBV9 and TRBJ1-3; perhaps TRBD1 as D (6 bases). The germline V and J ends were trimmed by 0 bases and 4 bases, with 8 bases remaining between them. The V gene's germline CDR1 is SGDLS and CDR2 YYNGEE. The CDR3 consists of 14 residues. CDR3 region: CASSVAGQGNTIYF. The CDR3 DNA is TGTGCCAGCAGCGTAGCTGGACAGGGAAACACCATATATTTT. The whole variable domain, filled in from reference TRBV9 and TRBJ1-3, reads DSGVTQTPKHLITATGQRVTLRCSPRSGDLSVYWYQQSLDQGLQFLIQYYNGEERAKGNILERFSAQQFPDLHSELNLSSLELGDSALYFCASSVAGQGNTIYFGEGSWLTVV.